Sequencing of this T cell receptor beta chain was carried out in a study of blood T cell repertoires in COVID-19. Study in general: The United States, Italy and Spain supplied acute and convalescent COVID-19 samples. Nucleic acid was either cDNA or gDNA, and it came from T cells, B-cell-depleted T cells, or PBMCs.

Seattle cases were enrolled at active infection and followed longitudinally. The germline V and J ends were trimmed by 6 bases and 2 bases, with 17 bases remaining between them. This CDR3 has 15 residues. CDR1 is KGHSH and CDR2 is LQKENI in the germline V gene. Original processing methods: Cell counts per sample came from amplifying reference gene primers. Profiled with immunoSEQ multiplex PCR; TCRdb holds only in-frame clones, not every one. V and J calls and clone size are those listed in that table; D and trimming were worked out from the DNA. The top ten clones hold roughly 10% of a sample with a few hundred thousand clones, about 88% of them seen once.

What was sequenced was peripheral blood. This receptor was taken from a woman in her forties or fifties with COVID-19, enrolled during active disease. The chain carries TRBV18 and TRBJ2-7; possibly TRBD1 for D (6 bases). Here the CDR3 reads CASSPSRDIAYEQYV. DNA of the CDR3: TGTGCCAGCTCTCCGTCCCGGGACATAGCCTACGAGCAGTACGTC.